Included here is one T cell receptor (beta chain) sequence, with context. These data are taken from a study of OX40 agonist ivuxolimab in advanced cancers. Study background: Patients were roughly 81% male with ages roughly 20 to 80, mean about 60.

Data came from immunoSEQ multiplex PCR; TCRdb stores just in-frame clones and leaves some out. There are some 13,000 clones in the sample; roughly 84% occur only once, and roughly two thirds lies in the top ten. The specimen was CD4+ or CD8+ T cells sorted from blood, collected in a trial of the OX40 agonist ivuxolimab. This sequence was found in an adult with an advanced solid tumor such as melanoma, head and neck, liver or kidney cancer.

This chain's CDR3 is CASSYSGTMNTEAFF. CDR3 DNA sequence: TGTGCCAGCAGTTACTCCGGCACCATGAACACTGAAGCTTTCTTT. J is TRBJ1-1 and V is TRBV6-5; D is ambiguous. CDR1 is MNHEY and CDR2 is SVGAGI in the germline V gene. The CDR3 length is 15 residues. Trimming stripped 0 bases from V and 0 bases from J, with 8 bases between.